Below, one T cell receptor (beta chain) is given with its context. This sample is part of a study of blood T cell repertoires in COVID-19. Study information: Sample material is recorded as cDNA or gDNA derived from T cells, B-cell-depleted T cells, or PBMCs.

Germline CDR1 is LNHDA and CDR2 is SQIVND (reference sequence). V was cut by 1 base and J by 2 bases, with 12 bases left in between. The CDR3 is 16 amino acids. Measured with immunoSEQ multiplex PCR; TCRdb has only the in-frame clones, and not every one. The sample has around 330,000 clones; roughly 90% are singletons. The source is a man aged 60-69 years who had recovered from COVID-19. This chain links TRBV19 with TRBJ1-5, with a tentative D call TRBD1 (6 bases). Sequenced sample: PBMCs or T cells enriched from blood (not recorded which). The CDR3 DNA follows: TGTGCCAGTAGTATAGGGGGGCAGACGCGCAATCAGCCCCAGCATTTT. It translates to CASSIGGQTRNQPQHF.